Below, one T cell receptor (beta chain) is given with its context. Its antigen is not identified. Only patients with CD8+CD57+ cell expansion on flow cytometry were chosen for sequencing. Patients had undergone no therapy by the time their blood was sampled. The TCR beta profiling, which covered VDJ combination and CDR3 sequence, was carried out using genomic DNA as the template. TCRdb independently ran MiXCR on the reads; one entry per CDR3 protein. The top ten clones hold 3.2% of a sample with approximately 170,000 distinct CDR3 sequences, about 45% of them seen once. CDR3 length: 14 residues. Looked up from germline, CDR1 is MGHDK and CDR2 is SYGVNS. V dropped 4 bases and J dropped 4; count of bases not matched to a gene: 3. These data belong to a study of CD8+CD57+ T cells in acquired aplastic anemia. In the study overall: The average for DNA from sorted CD4+ and CD8+ cells was roughly 3 ug.

The study's findings and limits: Significant differences in CD8+ Simpson's diversity were not observed between patients and controls.

This sequence originates from a human donor with aplastic anemia. This chain links TRBV25-1 with TRBJ1-2; 10 bases fit TRBD1. The specimen sequenced was sorted CD4+, CD8+, or CD8+CD57+ T cells (not recorded which) from PBMCs. The CDR3 spells CASSVTGGSYGYTF. In DNA form, the CDR3 reads TGTGCCAGCAGTGTGACAGGGGGCAGCTATGGCTACACCTTC.